A few counts support the clone carrying this T cell receptor (beta chain). The sample belongs to a study of patients and donors after allogeneic stem cell transplantation. From the RT-PCR reads, TCRdb called clonotypes with MiXCR, one entry per CDR3 protein. Of 900,000 to 1,000,000 distinct CDR3 sequences detected, roughly 18% appear once; the ten largest clones hold 5% to 6.5%. The CDR3 consists of 9 residues. With 10 bases removed from V and 13 bases from J, the gap between germline ends came to 11 bases. Germline-derived CDR1 and CDR2 are SSHAT and FNYEAQ (reference sequence). The TCR sequence derives from a human donor who was either an allogeneic HSCT recipient or a stem cell or donor lymphocyte infusion donor (not recorded which). It is not recorded whose cells these are; they may come from a transplant donor. The J gene is TRBJ2-1, the V gene TRBV7-7, with D perhaps matching TRBD1 or TRBD2 (6 bases each). Material: blood, either unsorted or a sorted T cell fraction (not recorded which). CDR3 in amino acids: CANGGQQFF. Here the CDR3 DNA reads TGTGCCAACGGGGGCCAACAGTTCTTC.